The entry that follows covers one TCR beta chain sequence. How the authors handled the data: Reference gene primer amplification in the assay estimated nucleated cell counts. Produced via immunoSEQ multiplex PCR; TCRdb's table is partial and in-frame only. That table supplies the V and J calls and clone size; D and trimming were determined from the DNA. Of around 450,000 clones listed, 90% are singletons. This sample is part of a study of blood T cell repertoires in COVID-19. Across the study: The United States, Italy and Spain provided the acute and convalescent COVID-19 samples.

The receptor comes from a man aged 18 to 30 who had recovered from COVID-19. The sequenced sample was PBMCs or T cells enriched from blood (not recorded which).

CDR3 sequence: CASSPRTAGLADTQYF. DNA for the CDR3: TGCGCCAGCAGCCCACGAACCGCTGGACTAGCAGATACGCAGTATTTT. This sequence joins TRBV5-1 and TRBJ2-3; TRBD2 agrees at 7 bases. The germline gives CDR1 SGHRS, CDR2 YFSETQ. The CDR3 is 16 residues long. V was pared by 4 bases and J by 4 bases, with 12 bases of the junction left unmatched. Full variable domain (remainder filled in from reference TRBV5-1 and TRBJ2-3): KAGVTQTPRYLIKTRGQQVTLSCSPISGHRSVSWYQQTPGQGLQFLFEYFSETQRNKGNFPGRFSGRQFSNSRSEMNVSTLELGDSALYLCASSPRTAGLADTQYFGPGTRLTVL.